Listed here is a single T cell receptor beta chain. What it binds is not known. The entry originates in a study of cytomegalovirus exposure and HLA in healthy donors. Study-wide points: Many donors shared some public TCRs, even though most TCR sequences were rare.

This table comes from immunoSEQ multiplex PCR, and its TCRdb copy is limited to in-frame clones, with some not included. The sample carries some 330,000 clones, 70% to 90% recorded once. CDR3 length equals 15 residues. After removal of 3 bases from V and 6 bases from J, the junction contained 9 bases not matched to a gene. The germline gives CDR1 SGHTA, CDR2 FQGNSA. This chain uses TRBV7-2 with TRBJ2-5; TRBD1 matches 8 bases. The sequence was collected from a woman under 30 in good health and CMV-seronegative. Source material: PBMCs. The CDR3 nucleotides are TGTGCCAGCAGCTTTACACAGGGGGTCGGTCAGACCCAGTACTTC. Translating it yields CASSFTQGVGQTQYF.